What follows is one T cell receptor beta chain and its context. Its binding antigen is unknown. Base-call qualities are not available, and no considerably larger clone is one nucleotide away. Its CDR3 holds 15 amino acids, cysteine through phenylalanine. CDR3 DNA is the only sequence kept; it has 45 bases, read in frame from the first base. V trim: 5 bases; J trim: 5 bases; unmatched bases: 9. CDR1 and CDR2, looked up from the germline V gene (reference sequence), are LNHDA and SQIVND. According to the study, the label for this sample's time point signals: about 28 days (+/-7) after the second vaccine dose. Reading the label with the study, this specimen's treatment or condition is: meningococcal conjugate vaccine given as trial control. Samples from vaccinated people were obtained from the UK trials COV001 and COV002, which included a single-blind randomized controlled phase 2/3 trial of AZD1222 (ChAdOx1 nCoV-19) in healthy adults. For TCRbeta chain sequencing, PBMC samples from trial participants were taken at day 0 and at day 28 after the second dose.

The data were obtained in a study of T cell responses to AZD1222 COVID-19 vaccine (dated by TCRdb to the early 2020s). For the wider study: TCR sequencing covered some 250 trial participants: 200 to 220 given two doses of AZD1222 and 26 given two doses of MenACWY control vaccine. Trial participants were enrolled by age into 18-55, 56-69 and 70-plus year subgroups, with approximately 150, 30 and 60 TCR-sequenced participants respectively.

The CDR3 regions of human TCRbeta chains were subjected to immunosequencing. As for the authors' bioinformatics: TCRs in the repertoires were matched against a reference library of SARS-CoV-2-specific TCRs that had been generated with the MIRA antigen-specificity platform. Breadth meant the fraction of unique TCRs that were SARS-CoV-2-associated, whereas depth meant the fraction of total T cells that were SARS-CoV-2-associated. Using the MIRA data, every spike-specific TCR was mapped to the spike region that the TCR reacted to and assigned to either a CD4 or a CD8 class. Log10-transformed breadth and depth values were compared by one-way ANOVA with Sidak's multiple comparisons tests. TCRdb re-hosts the immuneACCESS table, in-frame sequences only. Its copies lack some clones; in the studies checked, an unresolved V gene accounts for under half of them, and the cause for the rest is not known. D and trimming come from the DNA, and the V and J calls and clone size come from that table. For this sample there are roughly 200,000 clones; 90% to 95% appear just once. More than 0.85% of the sample is held by the ten biggest clonotypes.

Study-level results and caveats: Because no samples from the day 14 peak response were available, repertoires could be characterized only after the peak T cell response. Reportedly, close to half of the unique spike-specific TCRs recognized epitopes lying outside the regions that are mutated in the B.1.351 and B.1.1.7 variants. Participants were mostly white British, with more females than males. The authors suggested clonal diversity may have been underestimated. The 56-69-year group was small, and its depth increase did not reach significance, likely because of low power. After two AZD1222 doses, spike-specific TCR breadth and depth were significantly higher than at day 0 and than in MenACWY recipients. Conclusions about previously exposed vaccinees are limited because only six or seven AZD1222 recipients were SARS-CoV-2 seropositive at baseline. CD4 TCRs associated with the vaccine covered the entire spike protein, and the dominant responses were in regions 160-218 and 743-854.

This receptor was taken from an adult who received the MenACWY meningococcal vaccine as a control. This chain is built from TRBV19 and TRBJ2-3; 8 central bases correspond to TRBD2. The sequenced sample was peripheral blood, obtained 28 days after the second dose of the MenACWY control vaccine. The DNA sequence is as follows: TGTGCCAGTAGTGCCCGGGGGGGTCAAGGAGATACGCAGTATTTT. This yields the protein CASSARGGQGDTQYF.